Sequencing of this T cell receptor beta chain was carried out in a study of cytomegalovirus exposure and HLA in healthy donors. Overall study context: Early released data comprised about 84 million unique TCRs from HLA-typed donors.

Germline loops: CDR1 SGHDT, CDR2 YYEEEE. The CDR3 runs 15 residues. Trimming took off 2 bases at V and 3 bases at J, with 9 bases between the two ends. PCR amplification relied on 60 Vbeta primers (plus 13 Jbeta primers). Sequenced by immunoSEQ multiplex PCR; TCRdb stores in-frame clones only, minus some. Of about 190,000 clones in the sample, approximately 81% are singletons; the top ten hold just over 2%. The chain couples TRBV5-6 to TRBJ1-6, with unresolved D. Sequencing input: PBMCs. The clonotype originates from a woman aged 18-30 years in good health and CMV-seropositive. CDR3 residues: CASSFQRRYNSPLHF. The CDR3 coding sequence is TGTGCCAGCAGCTTTCAGAGGCGCTATAATTCACCCCTCCACTTT.